These T cell receptor beta chains were read from a single sample in a study of T cells in Graves' hyperthyroidism and ophthalmopathy. TCRdb ran MiXCR on the multiplex PCR reads and lists one entry per CDR3 protein. This repertoire shows around 400,000 distinct CDR3 sequences, just under 25% found once; its top ten account for 73%. Material for sequencing was blood. The receptors derive from a man aged 50 or older with Graves' hyperthyroidism. Each CDR3 is given with its conserved first and last residue. The D gene is left open where the match is weak. Clone size, where shown, is once, few, many, or a class for clones that have expanded.

v_call	clone_size	j_call	d_call	cdr3_length	cdr3_aa	cdr3_nt
TRBV6-2/TRBV6-3	few	TRBJ2-1	-	15	CASSYYAGTYNEQFF	TGTGCCAGCAGTTACTATGCGGGAACCTACAATGAGCAGTTCTTC
TRBV3-1	-	TRBJ2-4	-	14	CASSQRTAKNIQYF	TGTGCCAGCAGCCAGAGGACTGCCAAAAACATTCAGTACTTC
TRBV12-3/TRBV12-4	many	TRBJ2-3	-	13	CASSSPSSDTQYF	TGTGCCAGCAGTTCCCCCTCTTCAGATACGCAGTATTTT
TRBV28	-	TRBJ1-5	-	16	CASVRRTDNSNQPQHF	TGTGCCAGCGTTAGAAGGACTGATAATAGCAATCAGCCCCAGCATTTT
TRBV13	many	TRBJ2-7	-	16	CASSNTRDTAGWEQYF	TGTGCCAGCAGCAACACCCGGGACACCGCGGGTTGGGAGCAGTACTTC
TRBV19	few	TRBJ2-3	-	17	CASSIRDGGSGTDTQYF	TGTGCCAGTAGTATCAGGGATGGGGGTAGCGGCACAGATACGCAGTATTTT
TRBV10-1	few	TRBJ2-1	TRBD2	16	CASSAVGLRSYNEQFF	TGCGCCAGCAGCGCGGTGGGACTACGCTCCTACAATGAGCAGTTCTTC
TRBV19	-	TRBJ1-2	TRBD1	16	CASSMDRGAVSYGYTF	TGTGCCAGTAGTATGGACAGGGGGGCTGTCAGCTATGGCTACACCTTC
TRBV19	once	TRBJ2-2	-	14	CASEGILNTGELFF	TGTGCCAGCGAGGGGATTCTGAACACCGGGGAGCTGTTTTTT
TRBV7-3	-	TRBJ2-2	TRBD2	14	CASQASGSTGELFF	TGTGCCAGTCAGGCTAGCGGGAGCACCGGGGAGCTGTTTTTT
TRBV7-8	-	TRBJ1-5	TRBD1	18	CASSSPGGGIPSNQPQHF	TGTGCCAGCAGCTCCCCAGGGGGAGGCATCCCTAGCAATCAGCCCCAGCATTTT
TRBV7-9	-	TRBJ1-5	TRBD1	15	CASSLGQGRGQPQHF	TGTGCCAGCAGCTTAGGACAGGGGCGAGGTCAGCCCCAGCATTTT
TRBV2	many	TRBJ2-1	TRBD2	17	CASSEAPAGGLTNEQFF	TGTGCCAGCAGTGAAGCGCCGGCGGGAGGACTAACCAATGAGCAGTTCTTC
TRBV28	few	TRBJ2-1	-	15	CASSFPVGSYNEQFF	TGTGCCAGCAGTTTCCCTGTTGGCTCCTACAATGAGCAGTTCTTC
TRBV7-9	-	TRBJ1-2	-	16	CASSGTGRGANYGYTF	TGTGCCAGCAGCGGTACAGGGAGAGGGGCTAACTATGGCTACACCTTC
TRBV20-1	-	TRBJ2-1	-	14	CSAIHGRVYNEQFF	TGCAGTGCTATACACGGGAGAGTTTACAATGAGCAGTTCTTC